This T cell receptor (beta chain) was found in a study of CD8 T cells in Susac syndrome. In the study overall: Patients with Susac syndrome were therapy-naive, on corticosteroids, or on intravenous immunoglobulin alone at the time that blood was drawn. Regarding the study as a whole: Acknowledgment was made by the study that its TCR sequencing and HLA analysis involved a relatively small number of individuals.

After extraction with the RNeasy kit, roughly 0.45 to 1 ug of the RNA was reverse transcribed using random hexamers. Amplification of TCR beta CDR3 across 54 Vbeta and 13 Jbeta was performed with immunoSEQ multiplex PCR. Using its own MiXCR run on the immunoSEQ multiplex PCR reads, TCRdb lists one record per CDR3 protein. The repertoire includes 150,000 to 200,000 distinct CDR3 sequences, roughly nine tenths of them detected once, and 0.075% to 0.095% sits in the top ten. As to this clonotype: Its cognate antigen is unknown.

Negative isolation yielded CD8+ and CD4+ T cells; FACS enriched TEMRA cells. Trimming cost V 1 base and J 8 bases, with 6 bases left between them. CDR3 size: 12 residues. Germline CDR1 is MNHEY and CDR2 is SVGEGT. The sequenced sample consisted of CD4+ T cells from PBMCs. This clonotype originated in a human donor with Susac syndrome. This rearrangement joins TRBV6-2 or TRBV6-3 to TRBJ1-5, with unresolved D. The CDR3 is CASSYLREPQHF. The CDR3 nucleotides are TGTGCCAGCAGTTACTTACGGGAGCCCCAGCATTTT.